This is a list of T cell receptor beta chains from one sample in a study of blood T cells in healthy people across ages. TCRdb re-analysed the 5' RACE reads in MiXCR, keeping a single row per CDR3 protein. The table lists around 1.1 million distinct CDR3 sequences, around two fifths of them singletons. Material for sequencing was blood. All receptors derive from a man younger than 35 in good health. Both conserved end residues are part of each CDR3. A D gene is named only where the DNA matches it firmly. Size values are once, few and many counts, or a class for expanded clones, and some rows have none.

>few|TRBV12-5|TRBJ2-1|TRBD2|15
TGTGCTAGTGGTTTAGGACTAGCGGCATACAATGAGCAGTTCTTC
CASGLGLAAYNEQFF
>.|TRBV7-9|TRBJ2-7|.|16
TGTGCCAGCAGCCCCCTGGCACAGACCAAGCCCTACGAGCAGTACTTC
CASSPLAQTKPYEQYF
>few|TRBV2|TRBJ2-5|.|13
TGTGCCAGCGTCATCCCAAGCTCGGAGACCCAGTACTTC
CASVIPSSETQYF
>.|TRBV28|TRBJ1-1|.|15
TGTGCCAGCAGCTTAGCCGCAGGGGAGAACACTGAAGCTTTCTTT
CASSLAAGENTEAFF
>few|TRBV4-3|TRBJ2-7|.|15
TGCGCCAGCAGCCCCGGCGCGAGCTCCTACAATGAGCAGTACTTC
CASSPGASSYNEQYF
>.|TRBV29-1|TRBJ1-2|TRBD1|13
TGCAGCGTCAGATGGGACAGTAACTATGGCTACACCTTC
CSVRWDSNYGYTF
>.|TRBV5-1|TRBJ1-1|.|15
TGCGCCAGCAGCTTGGCCCCGGGGGCGGATACTGAAACTTTCTTT
CASSLAPGADTETFF
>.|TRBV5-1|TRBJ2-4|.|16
TGCGCCAGCCCCTGGGGGGGGGACATAGCCAAAAACATTCAGTACTTC
CASPWGGDIAKNIQYF
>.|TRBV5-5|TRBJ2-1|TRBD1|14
TGTGCCAGCAGCACGGACAGGGACTACAATGAGCAGTTCTTC
CASSTDRDYNEQFF
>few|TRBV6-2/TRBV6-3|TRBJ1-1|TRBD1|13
TGTGCCAGCAGGACAGGGCCTCCTGAGGGAGCTTTCTTT
CASRTGPPEGAFF
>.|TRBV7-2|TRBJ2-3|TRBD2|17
TGTGCCAGCAGCCCCCAAGGACTAGCCACTTCCGGAGATACGCAGTATTTT
CASSPQGLATSGDTQYF
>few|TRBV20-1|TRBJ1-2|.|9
TGCAGTGCTAGAGATGCGCACACCTTC
CSARDAHTF
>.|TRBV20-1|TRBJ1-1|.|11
TGCAGTGCTCGGTCTAACACTGAAGCTTTCTTT
CSARSNTEAFF
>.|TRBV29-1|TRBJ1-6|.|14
TGCAGCGTTGAAAGAGGGGAGTATAATTCACCCCTCCACTTT
CSVERGEYNSPLHF
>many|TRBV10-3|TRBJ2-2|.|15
TGTGCCATCAGTGGATTGGGACCCCCGTCCGGGGAGCTGTTTTTT
CAISGLGPPSGELFF
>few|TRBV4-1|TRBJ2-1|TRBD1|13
TGCGCCAGCAGCCGTCCGACAGGGGTTTTCCAGTTCTTC
CASSRPTGVFQFF